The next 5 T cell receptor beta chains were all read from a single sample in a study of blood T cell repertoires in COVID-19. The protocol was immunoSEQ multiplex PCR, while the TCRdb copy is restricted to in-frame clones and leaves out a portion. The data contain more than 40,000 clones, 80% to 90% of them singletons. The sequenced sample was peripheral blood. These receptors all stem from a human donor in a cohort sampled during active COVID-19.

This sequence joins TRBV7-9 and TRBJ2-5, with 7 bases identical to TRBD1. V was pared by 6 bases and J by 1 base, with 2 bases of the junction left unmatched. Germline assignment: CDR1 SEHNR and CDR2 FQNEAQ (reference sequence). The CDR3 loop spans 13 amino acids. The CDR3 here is CASRRGPQETQYF. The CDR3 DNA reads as TGTGCCAGCAGGAGGGGGCCCCAAGAGACCCAGTACTTC.

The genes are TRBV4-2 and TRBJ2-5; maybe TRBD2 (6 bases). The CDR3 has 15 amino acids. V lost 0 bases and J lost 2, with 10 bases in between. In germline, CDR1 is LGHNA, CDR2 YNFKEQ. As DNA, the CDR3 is TGTGCCAGCAGCCAAGATTGGGCGGGACAAGAGACCCAGTACTTC. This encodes CASSQDWAGQETQYF.

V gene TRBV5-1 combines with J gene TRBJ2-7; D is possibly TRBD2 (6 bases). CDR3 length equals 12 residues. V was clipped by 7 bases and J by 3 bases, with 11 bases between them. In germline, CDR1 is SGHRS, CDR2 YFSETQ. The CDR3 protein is CASAGRSYEQYF. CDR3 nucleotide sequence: TGCGCCAGCGCGGGACGGAGCTACGAGCAGTACTTC.

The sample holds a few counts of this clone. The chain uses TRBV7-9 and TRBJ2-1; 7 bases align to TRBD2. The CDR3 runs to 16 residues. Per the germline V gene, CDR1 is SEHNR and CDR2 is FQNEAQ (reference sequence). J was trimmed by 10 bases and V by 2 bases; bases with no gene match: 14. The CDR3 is CASSLIGAGGSDEQFF. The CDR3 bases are TGTGCCAGCAGCTTAATAGGGGCCGGGGGGAGTGACGAGCAGTTCTTC.

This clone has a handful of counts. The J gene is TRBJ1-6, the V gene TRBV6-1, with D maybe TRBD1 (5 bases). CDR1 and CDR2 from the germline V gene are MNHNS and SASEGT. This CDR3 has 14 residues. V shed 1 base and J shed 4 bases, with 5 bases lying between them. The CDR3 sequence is CASSEGTYNSPLHF. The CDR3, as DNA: TGTGCCAGCAGTGAAGGGACATATAATTCACCCCTCCACTTT.